Presented here are 16 T cell receptor beta chains from one specimen sequenced in a study of cytomegalovirus exposure and HLA in healthy donors. This PCR relied on a set of 60 Vbeta primers and 13 Jbeta primers. Using immunoSEQ multiplex PCR, the repertoire was profiled, and TCRdb retains in-frame clones only, with some absent. Here the sample spans roughly 150,000 clones, about 82% being singletons. Sequencing used PBMCs. The receptor source for this set is a middle-aged woman in good health and CMV-seropositive.

V is TRBV5-4 and J is TRBJ1-2; 7 bases align to TRBD1. CDR3 length: 14 amino acids. Germline V gene sequence: CDR1 SGHNT, CDR2 YYREEE (reference sequence). Trimming removed 4 bases from V and 2 bases from J; junction bases left unmatched: 5. The CDR3 reads CASSRGTENYGYTF. DNA for the CDR3: TGTGCCAGCAGCAGAGGGACAGAGAACTATGGCTACACCTTC.

The V gene is TRBV27, the J gene TRBJ2-5; TRBD1 might be the D (5 bases). This CDR3 spans 15 amino acids. CDR1 and CDR2 from the germline V gene are MNHEY and SMNVEV (reference sequence). The V end lost 3 bases, the J end lost 2 bases, and 13 bases lay between the germline ends. CDR3 in amino acids: CASSLAGLPQETQYF. The CDR3 nucleotides are TGTGCCAGCAGTTTGGCAGGGCTCCCACAAGAGACCCAGTACTTC.

This chain links TRBV29-1 with TRBJ2-7, with TRBD2 matching 7 bases. The CDR3 length is 11 residues. Per germline, CDR1 SQVTM and CDR2 ANQGSEA. Germline trimming cut 3 bases from V and 4 bases from J; bases unmatched to any gene: 0. This chain's CDR3 is CSVEGGYEQYF. DNA of the CDR3: TGCAGCGTTGAGGGGGGGTACGAGCAGTACTTC.

J is TRBJ1-1 and V is TRBV4-2; TRBD1 matches 7 bases. Germline CDR1 is LGHNA and CDR2 is YNFKEQ. Trimming took 0 bases from V and 1 from J; bases not matched to a gene: 8. This CDR3 spans 17 amino acids. The CDR3 sequence: CASSQDAARTGNTEAFF. DNA for the CDR3: TGTGCCAGCAGCCAAGATGCTGCTCGGACAGGGAACACTGAAGCTTTCTTT.

The rearrangement uses TRBV6-6 and TRBJ1-1; TRBD1 is a possible D gene (5 bases). Germline CDR1 reads MNHNY; CDR2 reads SVGAGI (reference sequence). The CDR3 extends over 15 amino acids. The ends were cut back, 2 bases at V and 5 bases at J, with 15 bases in the middle. The CDR3 DNA is TGTGCCAGCAGTTACCCCGGGGGGGTCGGGACTGAAGCTTTCTTT. This encodes CASSYPGGVGTEAFF.

The chain is built from TRBV15 and TRBJ1-1, with TRBD1 as a possible D gene (5 bases). The CDR3 is 14 amino acids. Germline lookup yields CDR1 LNHNV and CDR2 YYDKDF (reference sequence). Trimming pared 8 bases from V and 0 bases from J, leaving 13 bases between. The CDR3: CATRGGGMNTEAFF. Written as DNA, the CDR3 is TGTGCCACCCGCGGCGGGGGGATGAACACTGAAGCTTTCTTT.

This rearrangement joins TRBV29-1 to TRBJ2-5; D remains unclear. The V gene lost 4 bases and the J gene lost 4 bases, with 7 bases spanning the gap. The CDR3 length is 11 residues. Germline V CDR1 and CDR2: SQVTM, ANQGSEA. CDR3: CSVGSGETQYF. The CDR3 nucleotides read TGCAGCGTTGGCAGTGGAGAGACCCAGTACTTC.

This chain uses TRBV5-1 with TRBJ2-1; TRBD2 aligns across 9 bases. The V and J ends lost 7 bases and 9 bases, in that order; junction bases with no gene match: 8. Germline CDR1 and CDR2: SGHRS and YFSETQ. CDR3 length equals 13 residues. As DNA, the CDR3 is TGCGCCAGCTCGGGGCTAGCGGGATTTGAGCAGTTCTTC. This codes for CASSGLAGFEQFF.

The rearrangement uses TRBV5-4 and TRBJ1-3, with unresolved D. CDR1 SGHNT and CDR2 YYREEE come from the germline V gene (reference sequence). The CDR3 sequence is 15 residues long. V lost 0 bases to trimming and J lost 0 bases, with 7 bases between them. The DNA for the CDR3 is TGTGCCAGCAGCTTGGATGGGCTCTCTGGAAACACCATATATTTT. Its translation is CASSLDGLSGNTIYF.

This clone was detected only once. The rearrangement joins TRBV7-6 to TRBJ2-7; D is undetermined. V lost 1 base, J lost 4 bases, and 8 bases lay in between. This CDR3 is 13 amino acids long. Germline CDR1 and CDR2: SGHVS and FNYEAQ. This CDR3 reads CASSLESLYEQYF. The CDR3 DNA reads TGTGCCAGCAGCTTAGAGAGTCTTTACGAGCAGTACTTC.

V gene TRBV5-1 combines with J gene TRBJ2-2, with 8 bases matching TRBD1. Germline assignment: CDR1 SGHRS and CDR2 YFSETQ. Trimming cost V 3 bases and J 1 base; bases outside gene matches: 2. This CDR3 comprises 15 residues. CDR3 residues: CASSSGQGNTGELFF. The CDR3 bases are TGCGCCAGCAGCTCCGGACAGGGGAACACCGGGGAGCTGTTTTTT.

In this sample, this clone turned up once. The rearrangement links TRBV5-1 to TRBJ2-2; D remains ambiguous. Germline CDR1 SGHRS, CDR2 YFSETQ. The CDR3 totals 14 residues. The germline V and J ends were trimmed by 1 base and 1 base, with 5 bases remaining between them. The CDR3 protein is CASSLSGNTGELFF. CDR3 nucleotides: TGCGCCAGCAGCTTGTCCGGGAACACCGGGGAGCTGTTTTTT.

This clone was counted only a few times. This chain links TRBV19 with TRBJ1-5, with D perhaps TRBD1 (5 bases). The CDR3 extends over 15 amino acids. CDR1 and CDR2 (germline): LNHDA, SQIVND (reference sequence). V lost 4 bases, J lost 4 bases, and 14 bases lay in between. CDR3 protein: CASSRPRGGNQPQHF. The CDR3 DNA reads TGTGCCAGTAGTAGACCTAGGGGAGGGAATCAGCCCCAGCATTTT.

This chain's CDR3 is CASSVGISGRDSYEQYF. CDR3 nucleotides: TGTGCCAGCAGCGTGGGAATTAGCGGGAGGGACTCCTACGAGCAGTACTTC. This chain joins TRBV9 and TRBJ2-7; the match to TRBD2 covers 11 bases. The CDR3 runs 17 residues. CDR1 and CDR2 from the germline V gene are SGDLS and YYNGEE. Losses at the gene ends were 2 bases for V and 0 bases for J; bases not matched to a gene: 7.

V is TRBV5-6 and J is TRBJ2-4, with 7 bases identical to TRBD1. Germline V CDR1 and CDR2: SGHDT, YYEEEE. Losses at the gene ends were 4 bases for V and 3 bases for J; bases not matched to a gene: 10. CDR3 size: 16 residues. Here the CDR3 DNA reads TGTGCCAGCAGCATCACCTTAACAGGGGACAAAAACATTCAGTACTTC. It is translated as CASSITLTGDKNIQYF.

This clone was picked up a small number of times. The chain employs TRBV5-6 and TRBJ1-1, with 9 bases that match TRBD1. V shed 2 bases and J 2 bases; nucleotides not matched to a gene: 7. The CDR3 extends over 16 amino acids. Germline V CDR1 and CDR2: SGHDT, YYEEEE. CDR3 nucleotide sequence: TGTGCCAGCAGCTTACCGGGACAGGGCACAAACACTGAAGCTTTCTTT. It translates to CASSLPGQGTNTEAFF.